This T cell receptor (beta chain) was identified during a study of Ad26.COV2.S vaccination and SARS-CoV-2 variants. Findings and limits, study-wide: Across vaccine and placebo recipients, the breadth of non-spike TCRs was similar.

In its sample, this clone was seen once. Its antigen is not identified. Documented treatment: about 20 received Ad26.COV2.S at low or high dose, single or two shots; several received placebo; per-sample allocation not given. Day 63 following the first vaccine or placebo injection was when the samples were taken. Trimming took off 6 bases at V and 1 base at J, with 22 bases between the two ends. The length of the CDR3 is 18 residues. Germline loops: CDR1 MDHEN, CDR2 SYDVKM. The table came from immunoSEQ multiplex PCR; TCRdb's copy has only in-frame clones and leaves some out. Altogether 440,000 or so clones are present, roughly 88% being singletons, with the ten largest covering approximately 4.3%.

The sequences come from peripheral blood, collected in a trial of Ad26.COV2.S vaccine versus placebo. V is TRBV28 and J is TRBJ1-5, with D possibly TRBD1 on 6 matching bases. This TCR was recovered from a person between 18 and 65 years old who received the Ad26.COV2.S COVID-19 vaccine or a placebo. The CDR3 region is CASSQPPGQKRSNQPQHF. DNA for the CDR3: TGTGCCAGCAGCCAGCCCCCGGGACAAAAAAGAAGCAATCAGCCCCAGCATTTT.